This T cell receptor (beta chain) is from a study of blood T cell repertoires in COVID-19. On the study more broadly: Nucleic acid was either cDNA or gDNA, and it came from T cells, B-cell-depleted T cells, or PBMCs.

In Cohort 3, a recovered donor had either two negative PCRs, clearance, or symptom resolution. Per the authors' pipeline: Reference gene primers were amplified, and this amplification served to estimate nucleated cell counts. TCRdb's copy holds only in-frame clones and misses some; the assay was immunoSEQ multiplex PCR. V, J and clone size reflect that table, while D and trimming were determined from the DNA. This table holds more than 200,000 clones, around 90% found once. With 1 base removed from V and 8 bases from J, the gap between germline ends came to 11 bases. Germline values: CDR1 WSHSY, CDR2 SAAADI. There are 13 residues in the CDR3.

Sequences were obtained from PBMCs or T cells enriched from blood (not recorded which). This chain uses TRBV10-2 with TRBJ1-2; D gene unclear. This receptor was obtained from a woman between 18 and 30 years old who had recovered from COVID-19. The DNA for the CDR3 is TGCGCCAGCAGTGAGTGGCAGGAGGGAGGCTACACCTTC. Its translation: CASSEWQEGGYTF.